This entry concerns a single TCR beta chain. The data stem from a study of blood T cell repertoires in COVID-19. Overall study: Whether acute or convalescent, the COVID-19 samples came from the United States, Italy and Spain. T cells, B-cell-depleted T cells, or PBMCs supplied cDNA or gDNA.

With 6 bases clipped from V and 5 bases from J, the junction kept 7 bases outside the gene matches. Germline V gene sequence: CDR1 SQVTM, CDR2 ANQGSEA. CDR3 size: 14 residues. Per the original methods: Reference gene primer amplification gave nucleated cell count estimates. The table came from immunoSEQ multiplex PCR; TCRdb's copy has only in-frame clones and leaves some out. V, J and clone size were drawn from that table, and D and trimming were deduced from the DNA. The sample lists roughly 52,000 clones; roughly 88% were seen once. The chain combines TRBV29-1 with TRBJ1-5; 10 bases align to TRBD1. The sample taken for sequencing was peripheral blood. The receptor was isolated from a woman of 80 years or more with acute or convalescent COVID-19. CDR3 amino acids: CSVASGTGDQPQHF. Written as DNA, the CDR3 is TGCAGCGTGGCGAGTGGGACAGGGGATCAGCCCCAGCATTTT.